The 10 T cell receptor beta chains listed next were all sequenced from one sample in a study of cytomegalovirus exposure and HLA in healthy donors. PCR employed 60 Vbeta and 13 Jbeta primers. This table comes from immunoSEQ multiplex PCR, and its TCRdb copy is limited to in-frame clones, with some not included. This table holds tens of thousands of clones. The sample taken for sequencing was PBMCs. These TCRs come from a man aged 25 to 40 in good health and CMV-seronegative.

This chain links TRBV28 with TRBJ1-5, with TRBD1 identical over 11 bases. Germline V gene data show CDR1 as MDHEN and CDR2 as SYDVKM. The CDR3 covers 16 residues. The V and J ends lost 8 bases and 7 bases, in that order; junction bases with no gene match: 13. This chain's CDR3 is CASLNADRGLGQPQHF. Here the CDR3 DNA reads TGTGCCAGCCTTAACGCGGACAGGGGGCTTGGCCAGCCCCAGCATTTT. Combining the CDR3 with reference TRBV28 and TRBJ1-5 gives the whole variable domain DVKVTQSSRYLVKRTGEKVFLECVQDMDHENMFWYRQDPGLGLRLIYFSYDVKMKEKGDIPEGYSVSREKKERFSLILESASTNQTSMYLCASLNADRGLGQPQHFGDGTRLSIL.

This rearrangement joins TRBV7-8 to TRBJ1-6, with TRBD1 matching over 7 bases. CDR1 is SGHVS and CDR2 is FQNEAQ in the germline V gene. Losses at the gene ends were 5 bases for V and 5 bases for J; bases not matched to a gene: 6. The length of the CDR3 is 15 residues. The CDR3 DNA reads as TGTGCCAGCAGCATCCGGGACAGCAATAATTCACCCCTCCACTTT. Protein product: CASSIRDSNNSPLHF.

This sequence joins TRBV27 and TRBJ1-1; TRBD1 might be the D (5 bases). CDR1 and CDR2 from the germline V gene are MNHEY and SMNVEV (reference sequence). The CDR3 covers 14 residues. The V gene lost 5 bases and the J gene lost 5 bases, with 15 bases spanning the gap. The CDR3 DNA sequence: TGTGCCAGCAGTCGTGGGACTTTTCGGACTGAAGCTTTCTTT. Its protein product is CASSRGTFRTEAFF.

The chain carries TRBV5-1 and TRBJ2-3, with 8 bases lining up with TRBD2. The V gene end was trimmed by 6 bases and the J gene end by 4 bases; junction bases not matched to a gene: 10. The CDR3 runs 15 residues. Germline V gives CDR1 SGHRS, CDR2 YFSETQ. The CDR3 protein is CASKRGPTSADTQYF. The CDR3 nucleotides read TGCGCCAGCAAGCGGGGGCCCACTTCCGCAGATACGCAGTATTTT.

For the CDR3, the DNA is TGTGCCAGTAGTATGGGACAGGGTAGTGGCTACACCTTC. Its translation is CASSMGQGSGYTF. This chain uses TRBV19 with TRBJ1-2; TRBD1 matches at 9 bases. Germline CDR1 and CDR2: LNHDA and SQIVND (reference sequence). Trimming took 3 bases from V and 7 from J; bases not matched to a gene: 3. This CDR3 has 13 residues.

The CDR3 DNA reads TGTGCCAGCAGCTTAACGCTAGCGGGAGTCGAGCAGTTCTTC. This codes for CASSLTLAGVEQFF. This sequence joins TRBV7-9 and TRBJ2-1, with TRBD2 identical over 10 bases. With V trimmed by 2 bases and J by 10 bases, 5 bases remained unmatched. The germline V gene has CDR1 SEHNR and CDR2 FQNEAQ (reference sequence). The CDR3 covers 14 residues.

The rearrangement uses TRBV30 and TRBJ2-1; 7 bases fit TRBD2. V lost 5 bases, J lost 5 bases, and 0 bases stayed unmatched. The germline V gene encodes CDR1 GTSNPN and CDR2 SVGIG (reference sequence). This CDR3 has 11 residues. The CDR3 spells CAWGGDNEQFF. The CDR3 DNA is TGTGCCTGGGGGGGGGACAATGAGCAGTTCTTC.

This chain uses TRBV11-3 with TRBJ1-1, with 8 nucleotides matching TRBD1. V lost 3 bases and J lost 4; bases outside the gene matches: 7. The CDR3 is 15 residues long. CDR1 SGHNT and CDR2 YENEEA come from the germline V gene. CDR3 in amino acids: CASSFQGARGTEAFF. In DNA form, the CDR3 reads TGTGCCAGCAGCTTCCAGGGGGCGCGAGGCACTGAAGCTTTCTTT.

The J gene is TRBJ1-1, the V gene TRBV28, with D perhaps TRBD1 (6 bases). V lost 4 bases to trimming and J lost 7 bases, with 19 bases between them. This CDR3 is 15 amino acids long. Germline V gene lookup returns CDR1 MDHEN and CDR2 SYDVKM. The CDR3 sequence: CASSSYQTGGVEAFF. The CDR3, as DNA: TGTGCCAGCAGTTCCTATCAGACAGGTGGAGTTGAAGCTTTCTTT. The variable domain in full, with the rest retrieved from reference TRBV28 and TRBJ1-1, is DVKVTQSSRYLVKRTGEKVFLECVQDMDHENMFWYRQDPGLGLRLIYFSYDVKMKEKGDIPEGYSVSREKKERFSLILESASTNQTSMYLCASSSYQTGGVEAFFGQGTRLTVV.

Details on this clone: Other DNA sequences in this sample translate to the same CDR3. The chain employs TRBV11-3 and TRBJ2-5; the D is unclear. V was cut by 4 bases and J by 2 bases, with 20 bases left in between. Germline loops: CDR1 SGHNT, CDR2 YENEEA. The CDR3 is made up of 17 amino acids. Written as DNA, the CDR3 is TGTGCCAGCAGCTCAGCCTGGAGCCATCCATATCAAGAGACCCAGTACTTC. Residues: CASSSAWSHPYQETQYF.